The entry that follows covers one T cell receptor beta chain sequence. Its antigen is not identified. The data are from a study of shared clonotypes between healthy human individuals. Study-level findings and limits: It was the few donors that limited the genetic and exposure-history diversity represented.

V lost 3 bases and J 6 bases, leaving 6 bases between the germline ends. CDR1 ENHRY and CDR2 SYGVKD come from the germline V gene. This CDR3 is 11 amino acids long. Clones were sequenced by immunoSEQ multiplex PCR, and TCRdb holds only the in-frame ones, with some missing. This table has about 2.4 million clones, over 85% appearing once. Sequences were obtained from naive CD4+ T cells from PBMCs. Subset indicated: CD45RA+ positively selected. The V call is TRBV10-3, the J call TRBJ2-7; D remains unclear. The TCR comes from a man younger than 35 in good health. Some clones in this sample may be carry-over from other donors' samples. In nucleotides, the CDR3 is TGTGCCATCAGTGATAATGGCGAGCAGTACTTC. Its protein is CAISDNGEQYF.